A single sample is the source of the 10 T cell receptor beta chains below, sequenced in a study of T cells in Graves' hyperthyroidism and ophthalmopathy (dated by TCRdb to about 2019). The library came from multiplex PCR. TCRdb lists the instrument as Illumina HiSeq 2000. The TCR beta CDR3 regions were amplified from RNA transcripts. The first round of RT-PCR for the TCR CDR3 was performed with the HTBI primer set and the Qiagen OneStep RT-PCR kit. The raw public reads went through TCRdb reprocessing: fastp at Q25, MiXCR clone calling, in-frame beta chains kept. A single entry per CDR3 protein holds the most common genes and DNA from its merged rows. The sample table lists hundreds of thousands of distinct CDR3 sequences, around 13% of them with a count of one. The ten largest clones represent roughly 10% of the sample. Sequencing was performed on blood. Receptors originate from a woman between 18 and 29 years old with Graves' hyperthyroidism.

This clonotype came up many times. The V and J genes are TRBV12-3 or TRBV12-4 and TRBJ2-1; D might be TRBD1 or TRBD2, each matching 5 bases. The CDR3 has 18 amino acids. Trimming took 6 bases from V and 1 from J, leaving 22 bases between them. CDR3 nucleotide sequence: TGTGCCAGCAGCTACCGACTTACTCTAGGGGAGTCCTACAATGAGCAGTTCTTC. Translation: CASSYRLTLGESYNEQFF.

The table lists this clonotype with many counts. V and J are TRBV20-1 and TRBJ2-1; TRBD2 agrees at 14 bases. Germline CDR1 and CDR2: DFQATT and SNEGSKA (reference sequence). V lost 5 bases, J lost 5 bases, and 5 bases stayed unmatched. The CDR3 is made up of 15 amino acids. The CDR3 protein is CSAGTSGRADNEQFF. The DNA of the CDR3 is TGCAGTGCTGGGACTAGCGGGAGAGCAGACAATGAGCAGTTCTTC.

For this clonotype: A read error may be the cause here, since a much bigger clone is one base away. This chain connects TRBV6-1 to TRBJ1-1; perhaps TRBD1 as D (6 bases). The germline V gene has CDR1 MNHNS and CDR2 SASEGT. The CDR3 extends over 13 amino acids. CDR3 residues: CAIRSGQNTVAFF. The CDR3 DNA follows: TGTGCCATTCGATCTGGACAGAACACTGTAGCTTTCTTT.

V usage is TRBV2 and J usage is TRBJ2-3; 7 nucleotides agree with TRBD2. With 3 bases clipped from V and 0 bases from J, the junction kept 6 bases outside the gene matches. The CDR3 extends over 16 amino acids. Germline CDR1 and CDR2: SNHLY and FYNNEI. The CDR3 loop is CASSDGVSGSTDTQYF. The CDR3 nucleotides read TGTGCCAGCAGTGATGGTGTTAGCGGGAGCACAGATACGCAGTATTTT.

This clonotype was detected many times. The rearrangement uses TRBV11-1 and TRBJ2-3; TRBD2 matches 15 bases. The CDR3 length is 15 residues. Germline values: CDR1 SGHAT, CDR2 FQDESV (reference sequence). The V and J ends lost 4 bases and 6 bases, in that order; junction bases with no gene match: 2. The CDR3 region has the DNA TGTGCCAGCAGCTCAGGACTAGCGGGAGGGGATACGCAGTATTTT. Translating gives CASSSGLAGGDTQYF.

The rearrangement uses TRBV12-3 or TRBV12-4 and TRBJ2-6, with TRBD1 as a possible D gene (5 bases). V was shortened by 6 bases and J by 1 base, with 16 bases between the two germline ends. The CDR3 has 17 residues. The CDR3 loop reads CASSPPQGLSGANVLTF. The CDR3 DNA is TGTGCCAGCAGCCCACCCCAGGGCCTGTCTGGGGCCAACGTCCTGACTTTC.

This clonotype was picked up a small number of times. The rearrangement joins TRBV12-3 or TRBV12-4 to TRBJ2-7, with D perhaps TRBD2 (6 bases). This CDR3 is 14 amino acids long. Deletions cut 5 bases from V and 6 bases from J, with 17 bases between. This CDR3 reads CASSPSTRGGEQYF. CDR3 DNA sequence: TGTGCCAGCAGTCCTTCAACTCGGGGAGGCGAGCAGTACTTC.

This clonotype was seen more than once but under ten times. The chain uses TRBV6-5 and TRBJ2-7; D unclear. CDR1 is MNHEY, CDR2 SVGAGI, per germline. Trimming cost V 0 bases and J 4 bases, with 7 bases left between them. This CDR3 has 13 amino acids. CDR3 residues: CASSYSAGYEQYF. CDR3 nucleotides: TGTGCCAGCAGTTACTCGGCAGGTTACGAGCAGTACTTC.

Many counts were recorded for this clonotype. The V call is TRBV20-1, the J call TRBJ2-1, with D unclear. This CDR3 is built from 13 residues. Trimming cost V 4 bases and J 4 bases, with 11 bases left between them. CDR1 and CDR2 from the germline V gene are DFQATT and SNEGSKA (reference sequence). CDR3 in DNA: TGCAGTGCTACCAGATCGGAATACAATGAGCAGTTCTTC. Its protein product is CSATRSEYNEQFF.

The V gene is TRBV27, the J gene TRBJ1-5; a weak D match, TRBD1 (5 bases). Germline loops: CDR1 MNHEY, CDR2 SMNVEV (reference sequence). V dropped 1 base and J dropped 7 bases, with 11 bases sitting between them. The CDR3 spans 14 residues. CDR3 nucleotides: TGTGCCAGCAGTTTATATGAGGGACGCCAGCCCCAGCATTTT. It encodes CASSLYEGRQPQHF.